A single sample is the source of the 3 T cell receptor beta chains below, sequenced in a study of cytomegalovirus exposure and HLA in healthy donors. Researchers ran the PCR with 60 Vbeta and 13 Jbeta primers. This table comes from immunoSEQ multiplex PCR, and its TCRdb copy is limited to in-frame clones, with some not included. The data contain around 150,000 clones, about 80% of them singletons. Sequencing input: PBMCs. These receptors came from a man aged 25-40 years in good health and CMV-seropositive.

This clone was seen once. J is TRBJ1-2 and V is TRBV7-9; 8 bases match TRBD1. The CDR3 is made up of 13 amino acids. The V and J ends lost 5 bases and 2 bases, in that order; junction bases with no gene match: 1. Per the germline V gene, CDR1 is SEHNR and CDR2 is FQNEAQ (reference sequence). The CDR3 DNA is TGTGCCAGCAGCCAGGGGGCGAACTATGGCTACACCTTC. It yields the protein CASSQGANYGYTF.

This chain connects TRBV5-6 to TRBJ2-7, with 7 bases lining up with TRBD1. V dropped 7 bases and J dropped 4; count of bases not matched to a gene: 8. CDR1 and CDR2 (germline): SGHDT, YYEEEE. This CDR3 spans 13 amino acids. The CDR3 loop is CASSWTGLYEQYF. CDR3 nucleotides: TGTGCCAGCTCCTGGACAGGACTTTACGAGCAGTACTTC.

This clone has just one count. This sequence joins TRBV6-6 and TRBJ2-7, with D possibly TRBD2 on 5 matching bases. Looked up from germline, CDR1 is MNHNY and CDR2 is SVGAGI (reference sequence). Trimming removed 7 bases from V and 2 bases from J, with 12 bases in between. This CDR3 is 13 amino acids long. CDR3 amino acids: CASTGILTYEQYF. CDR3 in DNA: TGTGCCAGCACCGGGATCCTTACCTACGAGCAGTACTTC.